These T cell receptor beta chains were read from a single sample in a study of T-cell memory formation after mild COVID-19. TCRdb ran MiXCR on the 5' RACE reads and lists one entry per CDR3 protein. The data hold 250,000 to 400,000 distinct CDR3 sequences, with roughly an eighth observed a single time. Sequencing used PBMCs or a T cell subset sorted from them (not recorded which). These receptor sequences come from a man between 18 and 29 years old who had mild COVID-19 (a few samples of this study predate the infection). Cell type and time point are not known. Each CDR3 is given with its conserved first and last residue. The D gene is left open where the match is weak. Only part of the rows carry a size: once, few, many, or a class if the clone is expanded.

size	V	D	J	DNA	CDR3
few	TRBV6-2/TRBV6-3	TRBD1	TRBJ2-5	TGTGCCAGCATCGAGGACAGGGCGACTGAGACCCAGTACTTC	CASIEDRATETQYF
few	TRBV7-9	NA	TRBJ2-3	TGTGCCAGCAGCTTGTGGAGGGAGACAGATACGCAGTATTTT	CASSLWRETDTQYF
NA	TRBV6-1	NA	TRBJ2-1	TGTGCCAGCAGTGGCGAGAAGGGGTGGTCCTACAATGAGCAGTTCTTC	CASSGEKGWSYNEQFF
NA	TRBV20-1	TRBD2	TRBJ2-7	TGCAGTGCTAGAGACCCGGGGGGAGGCTCCTACGAGCAGTACTTC	CSARDPGGGSYEQYF
NA	TRBV7-2	TRBD2	TRBJ2-3	TGTGCCAGCAGTACTAGCGGGGGCCCAGATACGCAGTATTTT	CASSTSGGPDTQYF
many	TRBV7-7	NA	TRBJ1-4	TGTGCTAGCAGCTTGTCAGGCGCAACTAATGAAAAACTGTTTTTT	CASSLSGATNEKLFF
many	TRBV25-1	NA	TRBJ2-5	TGTGCCAGCAGTGAATATGCGGAAGAGACCCAGTACTTC	CASSEYAEETQYF
many	TRBV7-3	TRBD1	TRBJ2-2	TGTGCCAGCAGCAGGGACAGGGGTTCAACCGGGGAGCTGTTTTTT	CASSRDRGSTGELFF
few	TRBV12-3/TRBV12-4	NA	TRBJ2-7	TGTGCCAGCAGTTCCCGCGGGGTGGCGTACTTCTACGAGCAGTACTTC	CASSSRGVAYFYEQYF
few	TRBV4-2	NA	TRBJ2-2	TGTGCCAGCAGCCAAGAGGGAAGTAACACCGGGGAGCTGTTTTTT	CASSQEGSNTGELFF
many	TRBV6-5	TRBD1	TRBJ2-1	TGTGCCAGCAGGGGCCGGGACAGAAGTTACAATGAGCAGTTCTTC	CASRGRDRSYNEQFF
few	TRBV20-1	NA	TRBJ2-7	TGCAGTGGCCTAACCCGCAGGGACTCCTACGAGCAGTACTTC	CSGLTRRDSYEQYF
NA	TRBV5-1	NA	TRBJ2-5	TGCGCCAGCAGCTATCAAGGGTCCCAGGGAGAGACCCAGTACTTC	CASSYQGSQGETQYF
NA	TRBV10-2	TRBD2	TRBJ2-1	TGCGCCAGCAGCGTCGGGGGGAACGGTGAGCAGTTCTTC	CASSVGGNGEQFF
many	TRBV7-2	NA	TRBJ2-3	TGTGCCAGCAGCCAACGACAGGTCCTTAGCACAGATACGCAGTATTTT	CASSQRQVLSTDTQYF
many	TRBV5-1	NA	TRBJ2-5	TGCGCCAGCAGCTCCCTTGACAGTCAAGAGACCCAGTACTTC	CASSSLDSQETQYF
NA	TRBV20-1	NA	TRBJ2-1	TGCAGTGCTAGAGACCCCCTGGGTGGCGATGAGCAGTTCTTC	CSARDPLGGDEQFF